A selection of T cell receptor beta chains follows, all from one sample in a study of blood T cell repertoires in COVID-19. Assay: immunoSEQ multiplex PCR; the TCRdb copy retains only in-frame clones and omits some. The repertoire holds about 74,000 clones, with roughly 90% as singletons. Sequencing was performed on peripheral blood. Every receptor here comes from a man aged 65-85 years with active or convalescent COVID-19. The CDR3 runs from the conserved cysteine through the conserved F or W. Each record gives: D gene, V gene, J gene, clone size, CDR3 protein, CDR3 DNA. A D gene is named only where the DNA matches it firmly. The size field is filled for only some rows; it gives once, few, many or a size class.

TRBD2	TRBV7-8	TRBJ2-7	NA	CASSRTSGGIKVYEQYF	TGTGCCAGCAGCCGCACTAGCGGGGGCATCAAAGTGTACGAGCAGTACTTC
TRBD1	TRBV5-5	TRBJ1-5	NA	CASRYTGEMGQPQHF	TGTGCCAGCAGGTACACAGGGGAGATGGGTCAGCCCCAGCATTTT
TRBD2	TRBV30	TRBJ2-2	NA	CAWSPLAGGGNTGELFF	TGTGCCTGGAGTCCTCTAGCGGGAGGGGGAAACACCGGGGAGCTGTTTTTT
NA	TRBV2	TRBJ1-5	NA	CASSLEGERQPQHF	TGTGCCAGCAGTTTAGAGGGAGAGAGGCAGCCCCAGCATTTT
TRBD2	TRBV5-4	TRBJ2-5	NA	CASSPRLAGGLQETQYF	TGTGCCAGCAGCCCTCGACTAGCGGGGGGCCTACAAGAGACCCAGTACTTC
NA	TRBV18	TRBJ1-5	NA	CASSPTVSNQPQHF	TGTGCCAGCTCACCGACAGTTAGCAATCAGCCCCAGCATTTT
TRBD1	TRBV5-6	TRBJ1-2	once	CASSRQTGVGGYTF	TGTGCCAGCAGCCGACAGACAGGGGTAGGGGGCTACACCTTC
TRBD1	TRBV7-9	TRBJ1-4	once	CASSLQAGGVGKLFF	TGTGCCAGCAGCTTACAGGCAGGGGGCGTTGGAAAACTGTTTTTT
NA	TRBV5-1	TRBJ2-7	many	CASSPTGPVSGEQYF	TGCGCCAGCAGCCCTACAGGGCCGGTAAGTGGGGAGCAGTACTTC
NA	TRBV19	TRBJ1-2	NA	CASSEWQGDGYTF	TGTGCCAGTAGTGAATGGCAGGGTGATGGCTACACCTTC
TRBD2	TRBV20-1	TRBJ2-4	NA	CSASDRLAGYEYF	TGCAGTGCTAGTGATAGACTAGCGGGGTATGAGTACTTC
NA	TRBV6-6	TRBJ2-1	NA	CASSPWGPVQEQFF	TGTGCCAGCAGCCCTTGGGGGCCCGTTCAGGAGCAGTTCTTC
TRBD1	TRBV11-3	TRBJ2-1	NA	CASSQGEEQFF	TGTGCCAGCAGCCAGGGGGAAGAGCAGTTCTTC